A single sample gave rise to the 17 T cell receptor beta chains below, sequenced in a study of OX40 agonist ivuxolimab in advanced cancers. The protocol used for the library was the immunoSEQ multiplex PCR assay. TCRdb's version of the immuneACCESS table is confined to in-frame rearrangements and falls short of the full clone set. An unresolved V gene accounts for under half of the shortfall where checked; the remainder is of unknown origin. Across this sample there are about 76,000 clones, with over 75% seen only once. The ten largest clones add up to over 4.5% of the sample. Sequencing used CD4+ or CD8+ T cells sorted from blood, obtained in a trial of the OX40 agonist ivuxolimab. These receptors were taken from an adult with an advanced solid tumor such as melanoma, head and neck, liver or kidney cancer.

This clone was found a few times. The chain uses TRBV5-1 and TRBJ1-1; D unclear. This CDR3 has 15 amino acids. V gave up 4 bases and J gave up 3 bases, with 16 bases separating them. Per germline, CDR1 SGHRS and CDR2 YFSETQ. CDR3 region: CASSQYAATYTEAFF. CDR3 DNA: TGCGCCAGCAGCCAGTACGCCGCTACTTACACTGAAGCTTTCTTT.

This clone is a singleton in its sample. Here the CDR3 reads CASSPRGLAGGYEQYF. The CDR3 DNA is TGTGCCAGTAGTCCCAGAGGACTAGCGGGAGGTTACGAGCAGTACTTC. J is TRBJ2-7 and V is TRBV19, with TRBD2 identical over 14 bases. Germline V gives CDR1 LNHDA, CDR2 SQIVND (reference sequence). The CDR3 is 16 amino acids. J was trimmed by 4 bases and V by 5 bases; bases with no gene match: 7.

DNA of the CDR3: TGCGCCAGCAGCCAAGTGGAAGGAGATACGCAGTATTTT. Residues: CASSQVEGDTQYF. This chain uses TRBV4-3 with TRBJ2-3; no clear D gene. The CDR3 consists of 13 residues. V lost 1 base to trimming and J lost 5 bases, with 7 bases between them. Germline lookup yields CDR1 LGHNA and CDR2 YSLEER.

The chain combines TRBV28 with TRBJ2-7; D is unresolved. This CDR3 comprises 14 residues. Germline V gives CDR1 MDHEN, CDR2 SYDVKM. Deletions cut 7 bases from V and 4 bases from J, with 17 bases between. Written as DNA, the CDR3 is TGTGCCAGCACCCAACCATTTACCTTATACGAGCAGTACTTC. It encodes CASTQPFTLYEQYF.

The CDR3 sequence is CASQGADQPQHF. The CDR3 DNA follows: TGTGCCAGCCAGGGAGCCGATCAGCCCCAGCATTTT. The genes are TRBV27 and TRBJ1-5, with D possibly TRBD1 on 5 matching bases. V lost 8 bases to trimming and J lost 5 bases, with 10 bases between them. CDR1 and CDR2 (germline): MNHEY, SMNVEV (reference sequence). The CDR3 contains 12 residues.

The rearrangement links TRBV30 to TRBJ2-7, with D possibly matching TRBD2 (6 bases). Looked up from germline, CDR1 is GTSNPN and CDR2 is SVGIG (reference sequence). Trimming stripped 7 bases from V and 0 bases from J, with 10 bases between. This CDR3 region has 12 residues. The CDR3: CAFLGGSYEQYF. Here the CDR3 DNA reads TGTGCCTTCCTCGGGGGCTCCTACGAGCAGTACTTC.

This rearrangement joins TRBV6-5 to TRBJ2-7; unclear D gene. The CDR3 length is 13 residues. Germline V gives CDR1 MNHEY, CDR2 SVGAGI. Trimming left V 4 bases short and J 3 bases short, with 10 bases between. CDR3 sequence reads: CASSSAGYYEQYF. In DNA, the CDR3 is TGTGCCAGCAGTTCGGCCGGATACTACGAGCAGTACTTC.

J is TRBJ1-2 and V is TRBV19, with D uncertain. This CDR3 contains 12 residues. V was pared by 3 bases and J by 7 bases, with 9 bases between. Germline lookup yields CDR1 LNHDA and CDR2 SQIVND (reference sequence). The CDR3 loop is CASSMAEAGYTF. The CDR3 nucleotides read TGTGCCAGTAGTATGGCTGAAGCTGGCTACACCTTC.

The gene calls are TRBV4-2 and TRBJ2-7, with 7 bases fitting TRBD2. V dropped 4 bases and J dropped 0; count of bases not matched to a gene: 3. Germline CDR1 LGHNA, CDR2 YNFKEQ. CDR3 length: 14 amino acids. CDR3 amino acids: CASSPRGVSYEQYF. CDR3 in DNA: TGTGCCAGCAGCCCCCGGGGGGTCTCCTACGAGCAGTACTTC.

Of note for this clone: An end of the junction does not agree with germline; a read error may underlie this. The V gene is TRBV30, the J gene TRBJ1-6, with D possibly being TRBD1 (5 bases). This CDR3 is built from 18 residues. The germline V gene has CDR1 GTSNPN and CDR2 SVGIG (reference sequence). CDR3 bases: TGTGCTTCCCGGACACCTTCCTCGGGACCTCCCTATAATTCACCCCCCCACTTT. Translating gives CASRTPSSGPPYNSPPHF.

The rearrangement uses TRBV11-2 and TRBJ2-5; 14 nucleotides agree with TRBD2. In germline, CDR1 is SGHAT, CDR2 FQNNGV. With V trimmed by 5 bases and J by 5 bases, 10 bases remained unmatched. This CDR3 has 17 residues. In DNA, the CDR3 is TGTGCCAGCAGCCCATTCTGGACTAGCGGGAGGAGGGAGACCCAGTACTTC. Protein sequence: CASSPFWTSGRRETQYF. Combining the CDR3 with reference TRBV11-2 and TRBJ2-5 gives the whole variable domain EAGVAQSPRYKIIEKRQSVAFWCNPISGHATLYWYQQILGQGPKLLIQFQNNGVVDDSQLPKDRFSAERLKGVDSTLKIQPAKLEDSAVYLCASSPFWTSGRRETQYFGPGTRLLVL.

The rearrangement links TRBV23-1 to TRBJ2-4; D is unresolved. TRBV23-1 is an ORF; its function is uncertain. The length of the CDR3 is 12 residues. V was cut by 6 bases and J by 3 bases, with 6 bases left in between. The CDR3 reads CASRPSKNIQYF. CDR3 bases: TGCGCCAGCAGGCCTAGCAAAAACATTCAGTACTTC.

CDR3 sequence (DNA): TGTGCCAGCAGCATGGGACAGGGCTATGGCTACACCTTC. Translated, it gives CASSMGQGYGYTF. The chain combines TRBV5-6 with TRBJ1-2, with 9 positions matching TRBD1. CDR3 size: 13 residues. Trimming cost V 4 bases and J 4 bases; bases outside gene matches: 2. The germline gives CDR1 SGHDT, CDR2 YYEEEE.

V is TRBV5-1 and J is TRBJ1-1; 9 bases align to TRBD1. The CDR3 extends over 16 amino acids. V gave up 4 bases and J gave up 4 bases; unmatched junction bases: 11. CDR1 and CDR2 (germline): SGHRS, YFSETQ. CDR3 in amino acids: CASSGRDRVTGTEAFF. DNA of the CDR3: TGCGCCAGCAGCGGACGGGACAGGGTAACGGGCACTGAAGCTTTCTTT.

The V gene is TRBV6-1, the J gene TRBJ1-1; D is unclear. CDR3 length equals 12 residues. The germline V gene encodes CDR1 MNHNS and CDR2 SASEGT. Trimming took off 6 bases at V and 3 bases at J, with 8 bases between the two ends. The DNA of the CDR3 is TGTGCCAGCAGGATTATGGACACTGAAGCTTTCTTT. It encodes CASRIMDTEAFF.

With respect to this clone: The sample has other DNA sequences that encode this CDR3 too. J is TRBJ1-2 and V is TRBV29-1, with 7 bases that match TRBD1. Germline values: CDR1 SQVTM, CDR2 ANQGSEA. After removal of 7 bases from V and 7 bases from J, the junction contained 12 bases not matched to a gene. This CDR3 spans 13 amino acids. DNA for the CDR3: TGCAGCGCTCAAGGGGGCTGGGGGGGTGGCTACACCTTC. Translating it yields CSAQGGWGGGYTF.

The chain carries TRBV7-3 and TRBJ1-1; D not certain. V gave up 2 bases and J gave up 4 bases, with 11 bases separating them. The germline V gene encodes CDR1 SGHTA and CDR2 FQGTGA. The CDR3 length is 14 residues. CDR3 sequence: CASSLGSGATEAFF. The CDR3 DNA sequence: TGTGCCAGCAGCTTAGGGTCGGGAGCCACTGAAGCTTTCTTT.